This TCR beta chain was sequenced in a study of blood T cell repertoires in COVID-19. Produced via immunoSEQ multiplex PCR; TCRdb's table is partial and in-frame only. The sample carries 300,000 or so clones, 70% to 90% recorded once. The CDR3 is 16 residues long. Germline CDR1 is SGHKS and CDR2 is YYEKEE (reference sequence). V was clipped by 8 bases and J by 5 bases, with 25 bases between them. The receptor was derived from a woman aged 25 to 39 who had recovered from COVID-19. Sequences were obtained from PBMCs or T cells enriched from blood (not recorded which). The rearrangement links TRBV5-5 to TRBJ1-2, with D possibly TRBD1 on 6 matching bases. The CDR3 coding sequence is TGTGCCAGTACGTCGCGCGGGGGGGCCCCAGGGTATGGCTACACCTTC. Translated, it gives CASTSRGGAPGYGYTF.